The following is a T cell receptor (beta chain) sequence with its context. Per the original methods: Reference gene primer amplification gave estimated nucleated cell counts. Clones were read by immunoSEQ multiplex PCR, and TCRdb kept only the in-frame ones, dropping some. V and J calls and clone size come straight from that table; D and trimming were deduced from the DNA. The data hold a few hundred thousand clones, with around 81% observed a single time. The data stem from a study of blood T cell repertoires in COVID-19. Study background: Some COVID-19 samples were acute and others convalescent; all came from the United States, Italy and Spain. Sources were T cells, B-cell-depleted T cells, or PBMCs; the material itself was cDNA or gDNA.

Either two negative PCRs, clearance, or symptom resolution qualified Cohort 3 donors as recovered. The CDR3 loop spans 12 amino acids. Germline-derived CDR1 and CDR2 are LGHDT and YNNKEL (reference sequence). V was pared by 4 bases and J by 6 bases, with 7 bases between. The chain employs TRBV3-1 (or the pseudogene TRBV3-2) and TRBJ2-1; D is perhaps TRBD2 (5 bases). This TCR derives from a man aged 50 to 60 who had recovered from COVID-19. The sequencing input was PBMCs or T cells enriched from blood (not recorded which). CDR3 residues: CASSLTINEQFF. The DNA for the CDR3 is TGTGCCAGCAGCCTGACTATCAATGAGCAGTTCTTC.